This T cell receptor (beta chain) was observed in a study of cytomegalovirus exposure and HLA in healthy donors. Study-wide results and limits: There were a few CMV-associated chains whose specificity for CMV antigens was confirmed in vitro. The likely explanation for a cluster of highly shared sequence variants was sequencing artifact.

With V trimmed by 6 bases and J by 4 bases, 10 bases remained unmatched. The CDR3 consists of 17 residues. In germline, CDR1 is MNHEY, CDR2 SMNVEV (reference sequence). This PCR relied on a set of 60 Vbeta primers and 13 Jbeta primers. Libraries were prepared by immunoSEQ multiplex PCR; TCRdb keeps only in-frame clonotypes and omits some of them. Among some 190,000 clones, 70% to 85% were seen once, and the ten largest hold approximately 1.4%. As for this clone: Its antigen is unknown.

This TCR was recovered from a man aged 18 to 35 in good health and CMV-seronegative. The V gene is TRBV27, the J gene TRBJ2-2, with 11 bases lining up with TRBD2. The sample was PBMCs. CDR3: CASRGPGLAEPTGELFF. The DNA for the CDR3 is TGTGCCAGCAGGGGGCCGGGACTAGCGGAACCCACCGGGGAGCTGTTTTTT.